These 8 T cell receptor beta chains were sequenced from one sample in a study of Ad26.COV2.S vaccination and SARS-CoV-2 variants. The table came from immunoSEQ multiplex PCR; TCRdb's copy has only in-frame clones and leaves some out. The sample holds about 320,000 clones, around 85% seen once. Described treatment: about 20 received Ad26.COV2.S at low or high dose, single or two shots; 5 received placebo; per-sample allocation not given. Day 63 after the first injection of vaccine or placebo was the sampling time. The sample here was peripheral blood, taken in a trial of Ad26.COV2.S vaccine versus placebo. These receptor sequences come from a person aged 18 to 59 who received the Ad26.COV2.S COVID-19 vaccine or a placebo.

Remarks on this clone: This sample includes further DNA sequences coding for the same CDR3. The chain combines TRBV19 with TRBJ1-1; D is unclear. With 3 bases removed from V and 0 bases from J, the gap between germline ends came to 2 bases. The germline V gene encodes CDR1 LNHDA and CDR2 SQIVND (reference sequence). The CDR3 runs to 12 residues. The CDR3 DNA reads TGTGCCAGTAGTATTCTGAACACTGAAGCTTTCTTT. Residues: CASSILNTEAFF.

The CDR3 is CASSYRDSVYEQYF. In DNA, the CDR3 is TGTGCCAGTAGTTACCGGGACAGTGTCTACGAGCAGTACTTC. The rearrangement joins TRBV19 to TRBJ2-7; 7 bases align to TRBD1. Germline trimming cut 5 bases from V and 3 bases from J; bases unmatched to any gene: 7. CDR1 and CDR2 (germline): LNHDA, SQIVND (reference sequence). The CDR3 length is 14 residues.

This sequence joins TRBV7-9 and TRBJ1-3; D is undetermined. Germline CDR1 reads SEHNR; CDR2 reads FQNEAQ (reference sequence). The CDR3 length is 17 residues. Trimming cost V 1 base and J 0 bases, with 13 bases left between them. CDR3 loop: CASSLVRGQISGNTIYF. In DNA, the CDR3 is TGTGCCAGCAGCTTAGTCCGAGGCCAGATCTCTGGAAACACCATATATTTT.

The chain combines TRBV7-3 with TRBJ2-5, with D perhaps matching TRBD1 or TRBD2 (5 bases each). The CDR3 runs 14 residues. The germline CDR1 and CDR2 sequences are SGHTA and FQGTGA. V lost 2 bases and J lost 0, with 7 bases in between. CDR3 protein: CASSLGGYQETQYF. The DNA for the CDR3 is TGTGCCAGCAGCTTAGGGGGTTACCAAGAGACCCAGTACTTC.

This rearrangement joins TRBV6-2 or TRBV6-3 to TRBJ2-7; 15 nucleotides agree with TRBD2. V lost 6 bases to trimming and J lost 4 bases; unmatched junction nucleotides: 10. The CDR3 extends over 17 amino acids. Germline assignment: CDR1 MNHEY and CDR2 SVGEGT. As DNA, the CDR3 is TGTGCCAGCAGCCCTGGACTAGCGGGGGGGCGGAGGTACGAGCAGTACTTC. Its translation: CASSPGLAGGRRYEQYF.

The chain carries TRBV19 and TRBJ2-3, with TRBD2 identical over 10 bases. Germline CDR1 is LNHDA and CDR2 is SQIVND (reference sequence). Trimming took 5 bases from V and 2 from J; bases not matched to a gene: 7. The CDR3 runs 16 residues. CDR3 in DNA: TGTGCCAGTAGTGTTCTAGCGGGGGCCCACACAGATACGCAGTATTTT. Translation: CASSVLAGAHTDTQYF.

This chain links TRBV24-1 with TRBJ2-3; D is uncertain. The germline V gene encodes CDR1 KGHDR and CDR2 SFDVKD. This CDR3 is 12 amino acids long. V shed 4 bases and J shed 6 bases, with 7 bases lying between them. The CDR3, as DNA: TGTGCCACCAGTGAGGGTTGGGATACGCAGTATTTT. Translation: CATSEGWDTQYF.

This clone was counted only a few times. This chain connects TRBV29-1 to TRBJ1-2; D call uncertain. Trimming took off 3 bases at V and 2 bases at J, with 10 bases between the two ends. CDR1 SQVTM and CDR2 ANQGSEA come from the germline V gene. The CDR3 is 13 residues long. In nucleotides, the CDR3 is TGCAGCGTTGACGGCGCAGGCAACTATGGCTACACCTTC. It codes for CSVDGAGNYGYTF.